These 25 T cell receptor beta chains came from one sample sequenced in a study of blood T cells in healthy people across ages. The second PCR ran roughly 6 to 11 cycles with a sample-barcoded 5' primer and J-beta primers. TCRdb used MiXCR to reprocess the 5' RACE reads, holding one entry per CDR3 protein. The table shows hundreds of thousands of distinct CDR3 sequences, with around 48% occurring only once. Sequenced: blood. These receptors came from a woman aged 55-70 years in good health.

The chain is built from TRBV28 and TRBJ2-7, with D perhaps being TRBD1 or TRBD2 (6 bases each). Germline CDR1 reads MDHEN; CDR2 reads SYDVKM. Deletions cut 5 bases from V and 0 bases from J, with 14 bases between. The CDR3 runs to 15 residues. CDR3 DNA sequence: TGTGCCAGCAGTCCAAGGGGGGATCCCTCCTACGAGCAGTACTTC. This translates into CASSPRGDPSYEQYF.

The gene calls are TRBV27 and TRBJ2-1, with 7 bases that match TRBD1. This CDR3 is 14 amino acids long. Looked up from germline, CDR1 is MNHEY and CDR2 is SMNVEV (reference sequence). V was pared by 2 bases and J by 3 bases, with 1 base of the junction left unmatched. As DNA, the CDR3 is TGTGCCAGCAGTTTAGGACAGGTCTACAATGAGCAGTTCTTC. This encodes CASSLGQVYNEQFF.

This clonotype was picked up a small number of times. The chain recombines TRBV6-2 or TRBV6-3 with TRBJ2-1; weak D call: TRBD2 (5 bases). Per the germline V gene, CDR1 is MNHEY and CDR2 is SVGEGT. The CDR3 is 12 amino acids. Trimming left V 3 bases short and J 13 bases short, with 13 bases between. CDR3 in amino acids: CASSYRTGPQFF. As DNA, the CDR3 is TGTGCCAGCAGTTATAGGACTGGTCCTCAGTTCTTC.

The table lists this clonotype with many counts. This chain connects TRBV12-3 or TRBV12-4 to TRBJ2-1; a possible D gene is TRBD2 (5 bases). Trimming left V 3 bases short and J 5 bases short, with 11 bases between. The CDR3 length is 14 residues. The CDR3 spells CASSFGLQDNEQFF. CDR3 nucleotide sequence: TGTGCCAGCAGTTTCGGACTGCAAGACAATGAGCAGTTCTTC.

This clonotype was observed a few times. The chain recombines TRBV9 with TRBJ2-7; D not resolved. The CDR3 contains 14 residues. Trimming removed 0 bases from V and 6 bases from J, with 13 bases in between. The germline gives CDR1 SGDLS, CDR2 YYNGEE. The chain's CDR3 is CASSVDVVIGEQYF. The CDR3, as DNA: TGTGCCAGCAGCGTAGACGTAGTTATAGGCGAGCAGTACTTC.

CDR3 in DNA: TGTGCCAGCAGACGACTAGCGGCGTCCTACAATGAGCAGTACTTC. Translating it yields CASRRLAASYNEQYF. The chain combines TRBV7-2 with TRBJ2-1; 9 bases are shared with TRBD2. Matching the DNA end better, TRBJ2-7 makes the J call doubtful. The CDR3 runs 15 residues. Germline assignment: CDR1 SGHTA and CDR2 FQGNSA.

The V call is TRBV20-1, the J call TRBJ2-3, with no clear D. The V end lost 6 bases, the J end lost 1 base, and 14 bases lay between the germline ends. This CDR3 has 14 residues. Germline CDR1 DFQATT, CDR2 SNEGSKA (reference sequence). The CDR3 bases are TGCAGTGCCCATAATTCGCATCGCACAGATACGCAGTATTTT. It is translated as CSAHNSHRTDTQYF.

The V gene is TRBV9, the J gene TRBJ2-2; no reliable D call. Germline CDR1 is SGDLS and CDR2 is YYNGEE. The CDR3 has 15 residues. Trimming removed 4 bases from V and 4 bases from J, with 14 bases in between. CDR3 nucleotides: TGTGCCAGCAGCCCCTCCGTCGAGCCCACCGGGGAGCTGTTTTTT. It specifies CASSPSVEPTGELFF.

As DNA, the CDR3 is TGTGCCAGCAGTGAATGGGGGGGAGTTAGCACAGATACGCAGTATTTT. It codes for CASSEWGGVSTDTQYF. V is TRBV6-1 and J is TRBJ2-3; the match to TRBD2 covers 7 bases. The CDR3 has 16 residues. The V gene's germline CDR1 is MNHNS and CDR2 SASEGT. The V segment lost 2 bases and the J segment 0 bases; nucleotides outside the gene matches: 5.

The CDR3: CASSAQVLNSPLHF. CDR3 coding DNA: TGTGCCAGCAGCGCGCAGGTCCTTAATTCACCCCTCCACTTT. The rearrangement joins TRBV9 to TRBJ1-6; no definite D call. The ends were cut back, 3 bases at V and 6 bases at J, with 10 bases in the middle. CDR3 size: 14 residues. Germline CDR1 SGDLS, CDR2 YYNGEE.

In this sample, this clonotype turned up a few times. The junction and the germline gene differ at one end; a read error may be behind it. J is TRBJ2-3 and V is TRBV4-3, with TRBD1 matching over 7 bases. Germline CDR1 reads LGHNA; CDR2 reads YSLEER. CDR3 length equals 16 residues. The CDR3 DNA is TGCGCCAGCAGCCTCGGACCCGAGCCGGGGACAGATGCGCAGTATTTT. Encoded protein: CASSLGPEPGTDAQYF.

J is TRBJ2-1 and V is TRBV7-2; TRBD2 agrees at 8 bases. This CDR3 region has 14 residues. Germline CDR1 SGHTA, CDR2 FQGNSA. Losses at the gene ends were 4 bases for V and 6 bases for J; bases not matched to a gene: 5. CDR3 amino acids: CASSSTLAGNEQFF. The CDR3 DNA reads TGTGCCAGCAGCTCGACTCTAGCGGGCAATGAGCAGTTCTTC.

The V and J genes are TRBV18 and TRBJ2-1, with D possibly matching TRBD2 (6 bases). The J call is uncertain, as TRBJ2-7 better fits the DNA end. Germline V gives CDR1 KGHSH, CDR2 LQKENI. The CDR3 contains 14 residues. The CDR3 bases are TGTGCCAGCTCACCGGAGGGGCACTACAATGAGCAGTACTTC. It is translated as CASSPEGHYNEQYF.

CDR3 amino acids: CSASVGTSVNNEQFF. The CDR3 DNA follows: TGCAGTGCTAGTGTGGGGACTTCCGTCAACAATGAGCAGTTCTTC. The chain is built from TRBV20-1 and TRBJ2-1; the D gene is possibly TRBD2 (6 bases). The CDR3 contains 15 residues. The V gene lost 3 bases and the J gene lost 5 bases, with 17 bases spanning the gap. The germline CDR1 and CDR2 sequences are DFQATT and SNEGSKA (reference sequence).

The chain uses TRBV20-1 and TRBJ2-5; 13 positions match TRBD2. V was pared by 0 bases and J by 5 bases, with 15 bases of the junction left unmatched. The germline gives CDR1 DFQATT, CDR2 SNEGSKA (reference sequence). This CDR3 region has 19 residues. This CDR3 reads CSARDSFGTSGEAVETQYF. CDR3 in DNA: TGCAGTGCTAGAGATTCGTTTGGGACTAGCGGGGAGGCTGTGGAGACCCAGTACTTC.

This chain joins TRBV7-2 and TRBJ2-5, with 9 positions matching TRBD2. The better agreement between TRBJ2-7 and the DNA end casts doubt on the J call. Germline assignment: CDR1 SGHTA and CDR2 FQGNSA. CDR3 size: 15 residues. The CDR3 is CASTPWAGGGHEQYF. DNA of the CDR3: TGTGCCAGCACCCCATGGGCGGGAGGGGGCCACGAGCAGTACTTC.

The rearrangement uses TRBV9 and TRBJ1-4; D is undetermined. CDR3 length equals 15 residues. Trimming shortened V by 3 bases and J by 4 bases, and 13 bases separated the two germline ends. The V gene's germline CDR1 is SGDLS and CDR2 YYNGEE. The CDR3 DNA reads TGTGCCAGCAGCGCCCGCGGGCAGATTAATGAAAAACTGTTTTTT. It codes for CASSARGQINEKLFF.

The chain recombines TRBV21-1 with TRBJ2-3; no DNA check was done on the table's D call, TRBD1. TRBV21-1 is a listed pseudogene. The CDR3 is made up of 19 amino acids. The CDR3 bases are TGTGCCAGCAGCAAAGAAGACAGGGCGAATTGCCCTAGCACAGATACGCAGTATTTT. Amino acid sequence: CASSKEDRANCPSTDTQYF.

The chain couples TRBV7-6 to TRBJ2-7; D assignment may be TRBD1 or TRBD2 (7 bases each). Germline V gene sequence: CDR1 SGHVS, CDR2 FNYEAQ. Trimming removed 3 bases from V and 4 bases from J, with 16 bases in between. CDR3 length equals 15 residues. DNA for the CDR3: TGTGCCAGCAGCTTCCAGGGGGGGTCCAATTACGAGCAGTACTTC. It specifies CASSFQGGSNYEQYF. The full variable domain, completed using reference TRBV7-6 and TRBJ2-7, is GAGVSQSPRYKVTKRGQDVALRCDPISGHVSLYWYRQALGQGPEFLTYFNYEAQQDKSGLPNDRFSAERPEGSISTLTIQRTEQRDSAMYRCASSFQGGSNYEQYFGPGTRLTVT.

This clonotype was seen a single time. CDR3 sequence reads: CAIRGGSGYGPFF. CDR3 DNA: TGTGCCATCAGGGGCGGATCGGGGTATGGGCCGTTCTTC. The rearrangement joins TRBV10-3 to TRBJ2-1; possibly TRBD2 for D (5 bases). Looked up from germline, CDR1 is ENHRY and CDR2 is SYGVKD. The CDR3 has 13 amino acids. Deletions cut 6 bases from V and 15 bases from J, with 21 bases between.

The chain combines TRBV2 with TRBJ1-5; possible D gene TRBD1, 5 bases. This CDR3 comprises 13 residues. Between the trimmed V and J ends, which lost 5 bases and 9 bases, there was a span of 14 bases. Germline assignment: CDR1 SNHLY and CDR2 FYNNEI. The chain's CDR3 is CASSLDTLRPQHF. The CDR3 coding sequence is TGTGCCAGCAGTCTGGACACGCTGAGGCCCCAGCATTTT.

The V and J genes are TRBV4-2 and TRBJ2-6, with D perhaps assigned TRBD1 or TRBD2 (6 bases each). The CDR3 loop spans 16 amino acids. Germline CDR1 is LGHNA and CDR2 is YNFKEQ. Trimming took 0 bases from V and 2 from J, leaving 8 bases between them. This CDR3 is CASSQEEGAGANVLTF. The CDR3 coding sequence is TGTGCCAGCAGCCAAGAGGAGGGGGCTGGGGCCAACGTCCTGACTTTC.

The rearrangement links TRBV7-2 to TRBJ2-7; TRBD1 aligns across 8 bases. V lost 1 base and J lost 5; bases outside the gene matches: 7. The CDR3 sequence is 15 residues long. Germline CDR1 reads SGHTA; CDR2 reads FQGNSA. DNA for the CDR3: TGTGCCAGCAGCTTAGTGTTCGCAGGGGGCAACGAGCAGTACTTC. Amino acids: CASSLVFAGGNEQYF.

This clonotype has more than one count but fewer than ten. This chain connects TRBV5-1 to TRBJ2-4; 8 bases agree with TRBD2. Trimming took 3 bases from V and 13 from J; bases not matched to a gene: 9. Looked up from germline, CDR1 is SGHRS and CDR2 is YFSETQ. The CDR3 length is 13 residues. CDR3 region: CASSYAGGGEQYF. The CDR3 region has the DNA TGCGCCAGCAGCTACGCGGGAGGAGGGGAGCAGTACTTC.

The chain combines TRBV10-3 with TRBJ2-1; TRBD1 is a possible D gene (5 bases). There are 12 residues in the CDR3. The ends were cut back, 4 bases at V and 10 bases at J, with 11 bases in the middle. CDR1 is ENHRY, CDR2 SYGVKD, per germline. The CDR3 is CAISGYQGEQFF. The DNA of the CDR3 is TGTGCCATCAGTGGGTATCAGGGAGAGCAGTTCTTC.